This T cell receptor (beta chain) emerged from a study of neurological immune-mediated disorders (dated 2019 in TCRdb). Study-wide context: The study compared peripheral blood TCR-beta repertoires of HTLV-I-associated myelopathy (HAM/TSP) patients, multiple sclerosis patients and healthy controls using UMI-based sequencing. Alongside PBMC samples, the set of fewer than 110 TCR-beta libraries contained longitudinal samples, technical triplicates, and paired CD4+ and CD8+ T-cell subsets that had been sorted. Technical triplicate libraries were sequenced to precisely calculate the variability in frequency of each individual clone. The cohort was made up of about 65 subjects, consisting of some 14 HAM/TSP patients, roughly 35 multiple sclerosis patients and about 20 healthy controls.

To synthesize cDNA, template-switch 5'RACE was performed with a primer carrying a 10-nucleotide random unique molecular identifier so that each TCR transcript was tagged. Every sequencing run yielded over 180 million TCR-beta sequences covering 15-18 subjects. Total RNA was extracted with the RNeasy kit. The KAPA Real-time Library Amplification kit was used to amplify TCR-beta VDJ regions with primers for the TCR constant region and the 5'RACE anchor. Sample indexes and Illumina adaptors were added in a first PCR, and a second PCR then increased library yield. After Ampure bead purification, the TCR product of roughly 650 bp was size-selected on a 2% E-gel SizeSelection system. Before pooling, library quality was assessed on a Bioanalyzer, concentration was determined with Qubit, and library quantification was performed with the Kapa Library Quantification kit. An Illumina HiSeq 2500 sequenced the libraries paired-end 2 x 150 bp. To increase sequence diversity, roughly 24-31% phiX was spiked into each library pool. The source study handled its data this way. Quality-filtered reads were processed with the UMI-based MiGEC pipeline, which removed over 75% of raw TCR sequences during error correction. VDJ genes were aligned to IMGT germline references, and each clonotype was defined by a unique CDR3 amino acid sequence together with V-J genes. Clonal expansion, Shannon diversity and CDR3 relatedness were evaluated with VDJtools (CalcPairwiseDistances, ClusterSamples), while phylogenetic trees were built in CLCbio workbench. Expanded clones were defined as having at least 8 unique UMIs, based on coefficient-of-variation modelling across technical triplicates. TCRdb's own reprocessing of the public reads used fastp at Q25 and MiXCR and kept productive beta chains. Rows with one shared CDR3 protein collapse into an entry with the most common genes and DNA. None of the V and J calls come from the authors' own analysis; TCRdb made them. The sample table holds more than 30,000 distinct CDR3 sequences, of which about an eighth were seen once. Of the sample, more than 4.5% falls within the top ten clones.

Paper-wide results and their limitations: Across subjects, expanded clones never shared an identical CDR3 amino acid sequence, which suggests that the TCR-beta repertoires in every group were private. TCR clonal expansion was highest in HAM/TSP patients and lowest in MS patients, with MS patients falling below even healthy controls.

The sample's time point label, in plain terms: technical triplicate 2. For sorted-subset TCR libraries, 1 million sorted CD4+ or CD8+ T cells were used. Peripheral blood was subjected to Ficoll-Hypaque density gradient centrifugation to isolate PBMCs, which were then cryopreserved in liquid nitrogen. Paired sorted CD4+ and CD8+ subsets came from healthy controls, HAM/TSP patients and MS patients. This clonotype was detected many times. It has no known antigen specificity. Since a much larger clone is just one base distant, this may be a read error. Inclusive of the bounding cysteine and phenylalanine, the CDR3 is 13 residues long. The CDR3 DNA has 39 bases and is translated from base 1. CDR1 and CDR2 (SGDLS, YYNGEE) derive from the germline V gene. The trim is 8 bases for V and 5 bases for J, with a gap of 16 bases between the germline ends.

The chain joins TRBV9 to TRBJ1-1; no D gene can be assigned with confidence. The sequence was obtained from a female donor with HTLV-1-associated myelopathy (HAM/TSP). Material: CD4+ T cells from blood. The CDR3 region has the sequence CASDTPGRTEAFF. The nucleotides are TGTGCCAGTGATACCCCTGGGCGGACTGAAGCTTTCTTT.